This TCR beta chain was captured by sequencing in a study of shared clonotypes between healthy human individuals. Turning to the study itself: CD8 memory received one plate per donor, CD8 naive two, CD4 memory three and CD4 naive three.

Only in-frame clones appear in the TCRdb table, and some are missing; sequencing was by immunoSEQ multiplex PCR. The table shows around 550,000 clones, with approximately 95% occurring only once. Sequencing was performed on naive CD4+ T cells sorted from blood. As to subset: CD45RA+ positively selected. The sequence was obtained from a woman younger than 45 in good health.

In DNA form, the CDR3 reads TGTGCCAGCAGGACGGGCGAACAGCCCCAGCATTTT. Protein product: CASRTGEQPQHF. V is TRBV6-6 and J is TRBJ1-5; no reliable D call. This CDR3 comprises 12 residues. Germline CDR1 is MNHNY and CDR2 is SVGAGI (reference sequence). V gave up 6 bases and J gave up 7 bases, with 10 bases separating them.